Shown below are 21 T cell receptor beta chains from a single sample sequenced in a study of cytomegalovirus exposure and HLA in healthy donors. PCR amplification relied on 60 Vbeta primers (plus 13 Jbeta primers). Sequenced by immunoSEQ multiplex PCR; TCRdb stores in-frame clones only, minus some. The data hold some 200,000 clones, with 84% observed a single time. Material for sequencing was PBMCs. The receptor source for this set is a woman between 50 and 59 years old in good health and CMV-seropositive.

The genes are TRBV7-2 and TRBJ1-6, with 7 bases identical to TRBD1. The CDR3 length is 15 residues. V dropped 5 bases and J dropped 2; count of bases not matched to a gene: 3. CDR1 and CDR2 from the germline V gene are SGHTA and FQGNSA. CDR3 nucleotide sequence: TGTGCCAGCAGCACAGACAGGGCCTATAATTCACCCCTCCACTTT. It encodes CASSTDRAYNSPLHF.

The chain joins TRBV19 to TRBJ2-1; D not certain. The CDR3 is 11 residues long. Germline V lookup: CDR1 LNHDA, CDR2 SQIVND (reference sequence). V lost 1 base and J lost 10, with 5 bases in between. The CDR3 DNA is TGTGCCAGTAGTATAGGGGCAGAGCAGTTCTTC. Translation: CASSIGAEQFF.

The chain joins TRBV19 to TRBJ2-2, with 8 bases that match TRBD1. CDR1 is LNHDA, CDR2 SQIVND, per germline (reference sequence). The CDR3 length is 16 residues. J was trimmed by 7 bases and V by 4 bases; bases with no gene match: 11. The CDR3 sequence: CASSTPRTGRDGELFF. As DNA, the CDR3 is TGTGCCAGTAGTACCCCGAGGACAGGGCGGGACGGGGAGCTGTTTTTT.

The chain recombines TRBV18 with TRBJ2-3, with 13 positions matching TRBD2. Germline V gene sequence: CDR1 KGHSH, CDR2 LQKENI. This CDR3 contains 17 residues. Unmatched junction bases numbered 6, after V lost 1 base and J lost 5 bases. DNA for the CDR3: TGTGCCAGCTCACCACGGACTAGCGGGGGAAAGAGAGATACGCAGTATTTT. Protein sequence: CASSPRTSGGKRDTQYF.

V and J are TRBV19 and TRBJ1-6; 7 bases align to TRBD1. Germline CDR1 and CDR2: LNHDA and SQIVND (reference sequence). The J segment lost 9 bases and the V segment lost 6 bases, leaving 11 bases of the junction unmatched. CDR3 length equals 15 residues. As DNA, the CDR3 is TGTGCCAGTAGCACCGACAGGGTAAATGGTTCACCCCTCCACTTT. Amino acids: CASSTDRVNGSPLHF.

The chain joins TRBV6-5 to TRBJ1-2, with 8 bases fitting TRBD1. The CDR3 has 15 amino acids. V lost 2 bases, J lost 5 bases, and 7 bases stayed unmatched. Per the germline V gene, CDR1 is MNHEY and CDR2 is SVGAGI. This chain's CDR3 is CASSYNGQGFYGYTF. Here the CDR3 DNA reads TGTGCCAGCAGTTACAACGGACAGGGCTTTTATGGCTACACCTTC.

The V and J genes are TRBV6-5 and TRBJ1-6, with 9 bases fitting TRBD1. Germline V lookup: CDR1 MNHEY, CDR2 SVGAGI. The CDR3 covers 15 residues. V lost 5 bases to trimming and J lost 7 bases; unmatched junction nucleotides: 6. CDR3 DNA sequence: TGTGCCAGCAGTCGCGCCGGGACAGGGAATTCACCCCTCCACTTT. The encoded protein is CASSRAGTGNSPLHF.

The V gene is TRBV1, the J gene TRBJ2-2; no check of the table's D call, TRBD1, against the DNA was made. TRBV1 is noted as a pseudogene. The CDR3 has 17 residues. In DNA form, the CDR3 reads TGCACCAGCAGCCACCTCCAGGACAACCTGAACACCGGGGAGCTGTTTTTT. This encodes CTSSHLQDNLNTGELFF.

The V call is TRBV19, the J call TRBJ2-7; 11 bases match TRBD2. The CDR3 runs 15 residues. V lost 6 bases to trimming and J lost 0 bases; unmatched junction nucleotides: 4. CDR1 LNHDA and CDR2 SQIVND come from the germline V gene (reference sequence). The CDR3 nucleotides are TGTGCCAGTAGAAAAACTAGCGGGGGCTCCTACGAGCAGTACTTC. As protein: CASRKTSGGSYEQYF. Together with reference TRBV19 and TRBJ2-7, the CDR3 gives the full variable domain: DGGITQSPKYLFRKEGQNVTLSCEQNLNHDAMYWYRQDPGQGLRLIYYSQIVNDFQKGDIAEGYSVSREKKESFPLTVTSAQKNPTAFYLCASRKTSGGSYEQYFGPGTRLTVT.

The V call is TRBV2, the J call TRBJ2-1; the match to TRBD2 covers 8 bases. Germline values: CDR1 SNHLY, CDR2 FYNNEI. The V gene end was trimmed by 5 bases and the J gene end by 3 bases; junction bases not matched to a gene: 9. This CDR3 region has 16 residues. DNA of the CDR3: TGTGCCAGCAGTACTTTTAGCGGGACCAACTACAATGAGCAGTTCTTC. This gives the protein CASSTFSGTNYNEQFF.

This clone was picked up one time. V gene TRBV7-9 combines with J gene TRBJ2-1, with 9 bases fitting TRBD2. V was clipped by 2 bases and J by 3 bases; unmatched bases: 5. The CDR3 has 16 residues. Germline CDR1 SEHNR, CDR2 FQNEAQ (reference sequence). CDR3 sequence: CASSLLTAGGYNEQFF. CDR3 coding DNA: TGTGCCAGCAGCTTATTGACAGCGGGGGGCTACAATGAGCAGTTCTTC.

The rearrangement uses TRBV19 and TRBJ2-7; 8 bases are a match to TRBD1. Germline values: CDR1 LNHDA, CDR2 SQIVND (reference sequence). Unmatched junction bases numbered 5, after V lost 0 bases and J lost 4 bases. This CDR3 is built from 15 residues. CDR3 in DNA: TGTGCCAGTAGTATAGAACCAGGGGGCAAGTACGAGCAGTACTTC. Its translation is CASSIEPGGKYEQYF.

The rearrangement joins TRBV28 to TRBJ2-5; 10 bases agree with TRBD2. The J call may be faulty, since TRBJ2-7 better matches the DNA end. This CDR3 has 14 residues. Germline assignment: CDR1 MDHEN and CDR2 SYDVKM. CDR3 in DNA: TGTGCCAGCAGATCCGGGACTAGCGCCTACGAGCAGTACTTC. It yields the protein CASRSGTSAYEQYF.

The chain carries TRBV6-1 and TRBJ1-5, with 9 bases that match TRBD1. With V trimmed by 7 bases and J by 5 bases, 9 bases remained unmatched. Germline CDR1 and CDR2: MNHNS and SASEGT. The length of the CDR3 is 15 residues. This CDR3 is CASTNRGQGYQPQHF. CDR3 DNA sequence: TGTGCCAGCACGAACAGGGGGCAAGGGTATCAGCCCCAGCATTTT.

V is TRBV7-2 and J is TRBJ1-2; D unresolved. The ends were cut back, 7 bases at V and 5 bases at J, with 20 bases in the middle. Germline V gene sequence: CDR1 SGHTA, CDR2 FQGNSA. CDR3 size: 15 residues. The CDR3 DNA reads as TGTGCCAGCAACGGACGGAGGGCCAGTACATATGGCTACACCTTC. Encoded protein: CASNGRRASTYGYTF. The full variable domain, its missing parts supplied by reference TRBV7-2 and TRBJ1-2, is GAGVSQSPSNKVTEKGKDVELRCDPISGHTALYWYRQSLGQGLEFLIYFQGNSAPDKSGLPSDRFSAERTGGSVSTLTIQRTQQEDSAVYLCASNGRRASTYGYTFGSGTRLTVV.

The CDR3 bases are TGTGCCTGGAGTGTACAACGACAGGGACCGGAAGGTCTTGGGACTGAAGCTTTCTTT. This encodes CAWSVQRQGPEGLGTEAFF. V gene TRBV30 combines with J gene TRBJ1-1; 7 bases fit TRBD1. The junction had 21 bases not matched to a gene; V was cut back by 0 bases and J by 5 bases. Germline CDR1 GTSNPN, CDR2 SVGIG (reference sequence). The CDR3 extends over 19 amino acids. Supplemented by reference TRBV30 and TRBJ1-1, the full variable domain reads SQTIHQWPATLVQPVGSPLSLECTVEGTSNPNLYWYRQAAGRGLQLLFYSVGIGQISSEVPQNLSASRPQDRQFILSSKKLLLSDSGFYLCAWSVQRQGPEGLGTEAFFGQGTRLTVV.

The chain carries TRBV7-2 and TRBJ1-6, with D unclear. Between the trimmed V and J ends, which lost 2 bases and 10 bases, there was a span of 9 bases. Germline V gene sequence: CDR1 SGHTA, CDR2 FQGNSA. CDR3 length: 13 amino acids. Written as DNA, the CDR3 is TGTGCCAGCAGCTTAACCGGGTTGTCACCCCTCCACTTT. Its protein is CASSLTGLSPLHF.

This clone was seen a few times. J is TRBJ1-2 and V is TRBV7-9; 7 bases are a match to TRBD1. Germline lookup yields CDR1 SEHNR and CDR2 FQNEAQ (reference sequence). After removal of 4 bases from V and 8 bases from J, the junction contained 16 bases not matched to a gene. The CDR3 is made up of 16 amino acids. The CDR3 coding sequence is TGTGCCAGCAGCTCGCCTACCACAGGGGAGACTCAGGGCTACACCTTC. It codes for CASSSPTTGETQGYTF.

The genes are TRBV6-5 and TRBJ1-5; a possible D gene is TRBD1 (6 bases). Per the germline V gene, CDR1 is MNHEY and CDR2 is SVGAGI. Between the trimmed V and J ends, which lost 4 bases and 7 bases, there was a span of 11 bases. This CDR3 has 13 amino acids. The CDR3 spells CASSFTGNQPQHF. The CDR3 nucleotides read TGTGCCAGCAGTTTTACAGGGAACCAGCCCCAGCATTTT.

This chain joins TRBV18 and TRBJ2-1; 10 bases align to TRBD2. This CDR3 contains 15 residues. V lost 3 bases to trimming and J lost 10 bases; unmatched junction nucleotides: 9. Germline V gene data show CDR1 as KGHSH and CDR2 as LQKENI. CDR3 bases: TGTGCCAGCTCACCTAGCGGGGGGTCATCGGGGGAGCAGTTCTTC. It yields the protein CASSPSGGSSGEQFF.

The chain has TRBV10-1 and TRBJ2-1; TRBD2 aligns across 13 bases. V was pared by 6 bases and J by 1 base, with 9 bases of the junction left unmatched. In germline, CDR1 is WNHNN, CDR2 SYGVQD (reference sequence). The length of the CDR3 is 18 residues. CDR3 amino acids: CASSPGLAGDLSYNEQFF. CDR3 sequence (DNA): TGCGCCAGCAGCCCCGGACTAGCGGGGGACCTATCCTACAATGAGCAGTTCTTC.